Listed below are T cell receptor beta chains from one sample, sequenced in a study of blood T cell repertoires in COVID-19. Generated by immunoSEQ multiplex PCR, the TCRdb table keeps only in-frame clones and is missing some. The sample yields approximately 120,000 clones, approximately 74% seen once. The sequenced sample consisted of peripheral blood. The source is a man in his 60s with acute or convalescent COVID-19. CDR3s include the opening cysteine and the closing phenylalanine or tryptophan. A D gene is named only where the DNA matches it firmly. A row's size may be missing; if present it is once, few, many or a size class.

CDR3 protein	CDR3 DNA	D gene	V gene	J gene	clone size
CSVGGEVTEAFF	TGCAGCGTTGGTGGGGAGGTGACTGAAGCTTTCTTT	.	TRBV29-1	TRBJ1-1	.
CASSSATETDTQYF	TGCGCCAGCAGCTCAGCGACAGAAACAGATACGCAGTATTTT	.	TRBV5-1	TRBJ2-3	.
CASSPIGSTAEAFF	TGTGCCAGCAGCCCCATAGGTTCGACAGCCGAAGCTTTCTTT	.	TRBV3-1/TRBV3-2	TRBJ1-1	.
CASSLGAGSPNTEAFF	TGTGCCAGCAGCTTAGGGGCTGGGTCTCCTAACACTGAAGCTTTCTTT	.	TRBV7-9	TRBJ1-1	.
CASSQDISQSYEQYF	TGCGCCAGCAGCCAAGATATATCACAGTCTTACGAGCAGTACTTC	.	TRBV4-1	TRBJ2-7	.
CASSARLAVYNEQFF	TGTGCCAGCAGCGCGCGACTAGCGGTATACAATGAGCAGTTCTTC	TRBD2	TRBV3-1/TRBV3-2	TRBJ2-1	.
CASSQALSTSGSHEQFF	TGTGCCAGCAGCCAAGCTCTTTCGACTAGCGGGAGCCATGAGCAGTTCTTC	TRBD2	TRBV4-2	TRBJ2-1	.
CASTKQGATTGYTF	TGCGCCAGCACCAAACAGGGGGCAACTACTGGCTACACCTTC	TRBD1	TRBV5-1	TRBJ1-2	.
CASSSTQRLLLSYEQYF	TGTGCCAGCAGCTCAACGCAGCGGTTGCTCCTCTCCTACGAGCAGTACTTC	.	TRBV11-2	TRBJ2-7	.
CASGRQVANYGYTF	TGTGCCAGCGGTAGACAGGTAGCTAACTATGGCTACACCTTC	.	TRBV2	TRBJ1-2	.
CASSRTGSNEPQHF	TGTGCCAGCAGCCGGACGGGGTCAAATGAACCCCAGCATTTT	.	TRBV7-8	TRBJ1-5	.
CAHQQAGNSPLHF	TGTGCCCACCAACAGGCAGGGAATTCACCCCTCCACTTT	.	TRBV30	TRBJ1-6	.
CAWSVGIYGYGYTF	TGTGCCTGGAGTGTTGGTATCTACGGCTATGGCTACACCTTC	.	TRBV30	TRBJ1-2	.
CASSPDRVALHF	TGTGCCAGCAGCCCGGACAGGGTTGCCCTCCACTTT	TRBD1	TRBV3-1/TRBV3-2	TRBJ1-6	few
CASRRNSNQPQHF	TGTGCCAGTCGGAGAAATAGCAATCAGCCCCAGCATTTT	.	TRBV19	TRBJ1-5	once
CASSPMPGEPGELFF	TGCGCCAGCAGCCCAATGCCGGGGGAACCCGGGGAGCTGTTTTTT	.	TRBV4-1	TRBJ2-2	.
CATQVGADLSTDTQYF	TGTGCCACCCAGGTTGGAGCGGACCTCAGCACAGATACGCAGTATTTT	.	TRBV7-9	TRBJ2-3	.
CASSPGQRPMNTEAFF	TGTGCCAGCTCACCGGGACAGAGACCCATGAACACTGAAGCTTTCTTT	TRBD1	TRBV18	TRBJ1-1	few
CASSLSTQGRADTQYF	TGTGCCAGCAGTCTCTCGACACAGGGGAGAGCAGATACGCAGTATTTT	TRBD1	TRBV27	TRBJ2-3	.
CASSFASGRLDEQFF	TGTGCCAGCAGCTTTGCTAGCGGGAGGTTGGATGAGCAGTTCTTC	TRBD2	TRBV7-8	TRBJ2-1	once
CASSLDGGTQWNTEAFF	TGCGCCAGCAGCTTGGACGGAGGTACACAATGGAACACTGAAGCTTTCTTT	.	TRBV5-1	TRBJ1-1	few
CASSGQGSYEQYF	TGTGCCAGCAGTGGACAGGGGTCCTACGAGCAGTACTTC	TRBD1	TRBV25-1	TRBJ2-7	few
CAWSVGQGVSNEKLFF	TGTGCCTGGAGTGTTGGGCAGGGGGTCTCTAATGAAAAACTGTTTTTT	TRBD1	TRBV30	TRBJ1-4	.
CASSLSRRGTDTQYF	TGTGCCAGCAGTTTATCTCGGCGGGGCACAGATACGCAGTATTTT	.	TRBV27	TRBJ2-3	.
CASSLNKILRDRGGPEKLFF	TGTGCCAGCAGCTTAAATAAGATACTCCGGGACAGGGGCGGACCCGAAAAACTGTTTTTT	TRBD1	TRBV11-3	TRBJ1-4	.
CASSSNSNYGYTF	TGCGCCAGCAGCTCAAACTCTAACTATGGCTACACCTTC	.	TRBV10-1	TRBJ1-2	.
CSVEFYSNTEAFF	TGCAGCGTTGAATTCTATTCGAACACTGAAGCTTTCTTT	.	TRBV29-1	TRBJ1-1	.
CASSSDRGREKLFF	TGTGCCAGCAGCTCGGACAGGGGGCGTGAAAAACTGTTTTTT	TRBD1	TRBV7-9	TRBJ1-4	.
CASRLSGATYEQYF	TGTGCCAGCAGGCTGAGCGGGGCCACCTACGAGCAGTACTTC	TRBD2	TRBV28	TRBJ2-7	.
CASRGQGSFYEAFF	TGTGCCAGCCGGGGACAGGGGAGTTTCTATGAAGCTTTCTTT	TRBD1	TRBV6-5	TRBJ1-1	.
CASSSDRETEAFF	TGTGCCAGCAGCTCTGACAGGGAAACTGAAGCTTTCTTT	TRBD1	TRBV7-8	TRBJ1-1	few
CASSQDHLGQGFGYTF	TGTGCCAGCAGCCAAGACCACCTGGGCCAGGGGTTTGGCTACACCTTC	.	TRBV3-1/TRBV3-2	TRBJ1-2	few
CASSINARDGYTF	TGTGCCAGTAGTATTAATGCCAGGGATGGCTACACCTTC	.	TRBV19	TRBJ1-2	.
CASSLGQTANTGELFF	TGCGCCAGCAGCTTGGGACAAACCGCGAACACCGGGGAGCTGTTTTTT	.	TRBV5-1	TRBJ2-2	.
CASSPGVFYYGYTF	TGTGCCAGCAGCCCAGGCGTTTTCTACTATGGCTACACCTTC	.	TRBV6-5	TRBJ1-2	.
CASSQDRTGGQETQYF	TGTGCCAGCAGCCAGGACCGGACAGGGGGCCAGGAGACCCAGTACTTC	TRBD1	TRBV3-1/TRBV3-2	TRBJ2-5	many
CASSPTGNYGYTF	TGTGCCAGCAGTCCGACAGGAAACTATGGCTACACCTTC	.	TRBV25-1	TRBJ1-2	.
CASSSGQGVYTF	TGCGCCAGCAGCTCTGGACAGGGTGTCTACACCTTC	TRBD1	TRBV5-1	TRBJ1-2	.
CASSPGTGIETQYF	TGTGCCAGCAGCCCAGGGACAGGGATCGAGACCCAGTACTTC	TRBD1	TRBV7-3	TRBJ2-5	.
CASSLDGVRNTEAFF	TGTGCCAGCAGCTTAGACGGGGTGAGGAACACTGAAGCTTTCTTT	.	TRBV11-3	TRBJ1-1	.
CASSLGRPNEQFF	TGTGCCAGCAGCTTAGGGCGCCCCAATGAGCAGTTCTTC	.	TRBV7-3	TRBJ2-1	.
CASINNREFYNSPLHF	TGTGCCAGCATCAATAACCGGGAGTTCTATAATTCACCCCTCCACTTT	.	TRBV6-6	TRBJ1-6	.
CAWNVGYGYTF	TGTGCCTGGAATGTCGGCTATGGCTACACCTTC	.	TRBV30	TRBJ1-2	few
CASSTMNGHGDYEQYF	TGTGCCAGCAGCACAATGAATGGACATGGAGACTACGAGCAGTACTTC	.	TRBV14	TRBJ2-7	.
CATSAWGGGNQPQHF	TGTGCCACCAGTGCTTGGGGCGGAGGCAATCAGCCCCAGCATTTT	.	TRBV24-1	TRBJ1-5	few
CASSSTGLANTIYF	TGTGCCAGCAGCTCTACAGGGTTGGCAAACACCATATATTTT	.	TRBV7-9	TRBJ1-3	.
CARQTSANLEGFF	TGTGCCAGACAGACATCGGCTAACTTAGAGGGTTTCTTT	.	TRBV6-5	TRBJ1-1	.
CASSFVSGQLIYGYTF	TGCGCCAGCAGCTTCGTCTCCGGACAGCTCATCTATGGCTACACCTTC	.	TRBV5-1	TRBJ1-2	.
CATSRIGHKYSNQPQHF	TGTGCCACCAGCAGGATAGGACACAAGTATAGCAATCAGCCCCAGCATTTT	.	TRBV15	TRBJ1-5	.
CSVAVPGANVLTF	TGCAGCGTTGCGGTCCCTGGGGCCAACGTCCTGACTTTC	.	TRBV29-1	TRBJ2-6	.
CASSMDSSPNQPQHF	TGTGCCAGCAGCATGGACAGCTCGCCCAATCAGCCCCAGCATTTT	.	TRBV7-2	TRBJ1-5	.
CASSLNPRFGEKLFF	TGCGCCAGCAGCTTGAATCCACGGTTCGGTGAAAAACTGTTTTTT	.	TRBV5-1	TRBJ1-4	.
CATSIDLREKAEAFF	TGTGCCACCAGCATCGATTTGAGGGAAAAAGCTGAAGCTTTCTTT	.	TRBV15	TRBJ1-1	.